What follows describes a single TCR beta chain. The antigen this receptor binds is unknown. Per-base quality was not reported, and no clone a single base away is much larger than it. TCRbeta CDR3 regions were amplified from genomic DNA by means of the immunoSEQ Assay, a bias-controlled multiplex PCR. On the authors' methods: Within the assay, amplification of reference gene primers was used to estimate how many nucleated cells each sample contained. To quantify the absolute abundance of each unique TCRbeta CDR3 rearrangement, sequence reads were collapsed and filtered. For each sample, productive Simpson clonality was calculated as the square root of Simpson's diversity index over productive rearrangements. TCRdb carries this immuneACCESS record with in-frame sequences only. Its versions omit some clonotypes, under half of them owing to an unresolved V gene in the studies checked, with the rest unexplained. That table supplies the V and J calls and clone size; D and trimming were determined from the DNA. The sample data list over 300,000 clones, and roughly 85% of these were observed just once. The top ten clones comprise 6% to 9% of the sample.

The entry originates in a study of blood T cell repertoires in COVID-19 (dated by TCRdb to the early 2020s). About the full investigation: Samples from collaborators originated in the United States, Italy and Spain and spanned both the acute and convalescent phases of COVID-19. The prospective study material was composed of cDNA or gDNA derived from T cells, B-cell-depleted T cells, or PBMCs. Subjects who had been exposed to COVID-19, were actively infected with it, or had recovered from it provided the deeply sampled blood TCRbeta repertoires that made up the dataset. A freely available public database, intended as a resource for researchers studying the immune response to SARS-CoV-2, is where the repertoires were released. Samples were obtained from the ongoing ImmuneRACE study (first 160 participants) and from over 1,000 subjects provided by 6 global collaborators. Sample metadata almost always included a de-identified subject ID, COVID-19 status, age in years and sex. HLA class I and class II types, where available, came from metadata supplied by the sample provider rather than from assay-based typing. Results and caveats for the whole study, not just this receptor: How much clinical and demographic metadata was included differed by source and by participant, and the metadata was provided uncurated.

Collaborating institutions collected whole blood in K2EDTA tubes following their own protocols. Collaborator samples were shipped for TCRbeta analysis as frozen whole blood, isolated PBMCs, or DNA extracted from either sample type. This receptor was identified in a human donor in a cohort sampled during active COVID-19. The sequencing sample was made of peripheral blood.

This receptor has the CDR3 CASSLTGAPSGNTIYF. The bases read TGTGCCAGCAGCTTGACAGGGGCCCCCTCTGGAAACACCATATATTTT. The receptor chain draws on TRBV7-9 and TRBJ1-3, and 8 junctional nucleotides match TRBD1. The junction shows trimming of 3 bases on V and 0 bases on J, and the gene matches do not reach 4 bases of it. The CDR3 has 16 amino acids, counting the end cysteine and phenylalanine. This entry keeps only the CDR3 DNA: 48 bases, framed from base 1. The germline V gene (reference sequence) specifies SEHNR as CDR1 and FQNEAQ as CDR2.